These 32 T cell receptor beta chains share one sample of origin, sequenced in a study of blood T cell repertoires in COVID-19. Method: immunoSEQ multiplex PCR; TCRdb's copy keeps in-frame clones and lacks some. The sample has about 200,000 clones, around 81% seen once. The sample comprised peripheral blood. The source is a woman in her 70s with acute or convalescent COVID-19.

The chain's CDR3 is CASSEGQGGSYEQYF. The CDR3 DNA follows: TGTGCCAGCTCAGAAGGACAGGGGGGATCCTACGAGCAGTACTTC. J is TRBJ2-7 and V is TRBV18; 10 positions agree with TRBD1. This CDR3 contains 15 residues. Per germline, CDR1 KGHSH and CDR2 LQKENI. Trimming removed 5 bases from V and 1 base from J; junction bases left unmatched: 5. Drawing the rest from reference TRBV18 and TRBJ2-7, the complete variable domain is NAGVMQNPRHLVRRRGQEARLRCSPMKGHSHVYWYRQLPEEGLKFMVYLQKENIIDESGMPKERFSAEFPKEGPSILRIQQVVRGDSAAYFCASSEGQGGSYEQYFGPGTRLTVT.

The V call is TRBV7-6, the J call TRBJ2-7, with 13 bases aligning to TRBD2. This CDR3 comprises 14 residues. Germline-derived CDR1 and CDR2 are SGHVS and FNYEAQ. J gave up 7 bases and V 4 bases, and 4 bases lay outside the gene matches. In DNA form, the CDR3 reads TGTGCCAGCAGCTCCGGACTAGCGGGAGATGAGCAGTACTTC. It is translated as CASSSGLAGDEQYF.

The V and J genes are TRBV5-4 and TRBJ1-6; tentatively, D is TRBD1 (5 bases). Trimming took off 0 bases at V and 7 bases at J, with 17 bases between the two ends. CDR1 and CDR2 (germline): SGHNT, YYREEE (reference sequence). The CDR3 is made up of 17 amino acids. CDR3 nucleotides: TGTGCCAGCAGCTTGGACGGGGGGATGCGGGGCAATTCACCCCTCCACTTT. This encodes CASSLDGGMRGNSPLHF.

The chain uses TRBV2 and TRBJ2-5; 11 bases are shared with TRBD2. Germline trimming cut 6 bases from V and 3 bases from J; bases unmatched to any gene: 0. The germline V gene encodes CDR1 SNHLY and CDR2 FYNNEI. This CDR3 region has 13 residues. The CDR3 region has the DNA TGTGCCAGCAGGACTAGCGGGGAAGAGACCCAGTACTTC. This codes for CASRTSGEETQYF.

The chain recombines TRBV28 with TRBJ1-2; D is ambiguous. V was trimmed by 7 bases and J by 8 bases, leaving 14 bases between them. The germline V gene encodes CDR1 MDHEN and CDR2 SYDVKM. The CDR3 consists of 12 residues. Written as DNA, the CDR3 is TGTGCCAGCATCCGGGCGCCGGGGGGCTACACCTTC. It translates to CASIRAPGGYTF.

V is TRBV3-1 (or the pseudogene TRBV3-2) and J is TRBJ1-4; D uncertain. The ends were cut back, 0 bases at V and 5 bases at J, with 10 bases in the middle. The CDR3 covers 15 residues. CDR1 is LGHDT, CDR2 YNNKEL, per germline (reference sequence). The CDR3 coding sequence is TGTGCCAGCAGCCAAGAGGAGTCTCGGAATGAAAAACTGTTTTTT. It yields the protein CASSQEESRNEKLFF.

This chain connects TRBV27 to TRBJ2-1, with D possibly matching TRBD2 (5 bases). The CDR3 has 15 amino acids. Trimming stripped 3 bases from V and 4 bases from J, with 13 bases between. Germline CDR1 MNHEY, CDR2 SMNVEV (reference sequence). In DNA, the CDR3 is TGTGCCAGCAGTTTTTCCCGGTCGGGATACAATGAGCAGTTCTTC. Translated, it gives CASSFSRSGYNEQFF.

This clone was counted between two and nine times. The gene calls are TRBV7-9 and TRBJ2-4, with 14 positions matching TRBD2. V dropped 5 bases and J dropped 5; count of bases not matched to a gene: 8. CDR3 size: 17 residues. From germline, CDR1 is SEHNR and CDR2 FQNEAQ (reference sequence). The CDR3 loop reads CASSPRLAGGPENIQYF. The CDR3 bases are TGTGCCAGCAGCCCTCGACTAGCGGGAGGGCCCGAAAACATTCAGTACTTC.

This sequence joins TRBV6-4 and TRBJ2-6; D not resolved. There are 15 residues in the CDR3. Germline assignment: CDR1 MRHNA and CDR2 SNTAGT. Trimming cost V 3 bases and J 0 bases, with 6 bases left between them. The CDR3 region has the DNA TGTGCCAGCAGTGAACAGAGCTCTGGGGCCAACGTCCTGACTTTC. Its translation is CASSEQSSGANVLTF.

The chain carries TRBV5-6 and TRBJ2-1, with a possible D match to TRBD2 (6 bases). Germline assignment: CDR1 SGHDT and CDR2 YYEEEE. The CDR3 sequence is 12 residues long. Trimming pared 0 bases from V and 14 bases from J, leaving 12 bases between. The CDR3 DNA sequence: TGTGCCAGCAGCTTGGGGGACTTGGAGAAGTTCTTC. It yields the protein CASSLGDLEKFF.

This sequence joins TRBV30 and TRBJ2-2; 7 bases are shared with TRBD2. Germline values: CDR1 GTSNPN, CDR2 SVGIG (reference sequence). Germline trimming cut 2 bases from V and 1 base from J; bases unmatched to any gene: 4. The CDR3 spans 15 residues. CDR3 in DNA: TGTGCCTGGAGTAAAGCGGGGATGAACACCGGGGAGCTGTTTTTT. Amino acids: CAWSKAGMNTGELFF.

V gene TRBV5-1 combines with J gene TRBJ1-5; D perhaps matches TRBD1 (5 bases). Trimming took off 5 bases at V and 5 bases at J, with 11 bases between the two ends. CDR3 length: 13 residues. Germline values: CDR1 SGHRS, CDR2 YFSETQ. CDR3 in amino acids: CASRQALHQPQHF. CDR3 in DNA: TGCGCCAGCAGACAGGCCCTGCATCAGCCCCAGCATTTT. Drawing the rest from reference TRBV5-1 and TRBJ1-5, the complete variable domain is KAGVTQTPRYLIKTRGQQVTLSCSPISGHRSVSWYQQTPGQGLQFLFEYFSETQRNKGNFPGRFSGRQFSNSRSEMNVSTLELGDSALYLCASRQALHQPQHFGDGTRLSIL.

The table lists this clone with a few counts. This chain connects TRBV27 to TRBJ2-1, with 7 bases matching TRBD2. The CDR3 consists of 16 residues. Germline-derived CDR1 and CDR2 are MNHEY and SMNVEV (reference sequence). The J segment lost 0 bases and the V segment lost 1 base, leaving 3 bases of the junction unmatched. CDR3 loop: CASSLYASGSYNEQFF. CDR3 nucleotide sequence: TGTGCCAGCAGTTTATACGCTAGCGGCTCCTACAATGAGCAGTTCTTC.

The chain employs TRBV15 and TRBJ2-7, with D tentatively TRBD2 (5 bases). CDR3 size: 15 residues. The ends were cut back, 2 bases at V and 3 bases at J, with 14 bases in the middle. Germline CDR1 is LNHNV and CDR2 is YYDKDF (reference sequence). The CDR3 DNA is TGTGCCACCAGCAGATACCCCGGACTGGTCTACGAGCAGTACTTC. Amino acid sequence: CATSRYPGLVYEQYF.

The chain links TRBV19 to TRBJ1-4, with 11 bases lining up with TRBD1. CDR3 length equals 13 residues. Per the germline V gene, CDR1 is LNHDA and CDR2 is SQIVND (reference sequence). Trimming took 6 bases from V and 8 from J; bases not matched to a gene: 2. The CDR3 spells CASRGQGVEKLFF. For the CDR3, the DNA is TGTGCCAGTAGGGGACAGGGGGTCGAAAAACTGTTTTTT.

The V gene is TRBV19, the J gene TRBJ2-7; 10 bases agree with TRBD1. After removal of 5 bases from V and 9 bases from J, the junction contained 16 bases not matched to a gene. CDR3 length: 16 residues. CDR1 and CDR2 from the germline V gene are LNHDA and SQIVND (reference sequence). The CDR3 spells CASSVGIGQGESGQYF. DNA of the CDR3: TGTGCCAGTAGTGTCGGAATCGGACAGGGGGAAAGCGGGCAGTACTTC.

This clone was found once. V is TRBV2 and J is TRBJ2-1, with D possibly TRBD2 on 5 matching bases. CDR1 is SNHLY, CDR2 FYNNEI, per germline. The CDR3 loop spans 14 amino acids. The V gene lost 6 bases and the J gene lost 0 bases, with 9 bases spanning the gap. This CDR3 is CASRAASSYNEQFF. CDR3 nucleotide sequence: TGTGCCAGCAGAGCGGCAAGCTCCTACAATGAGCAGTTCTTC.

The chain joins TRBV10-3 to TRBJ2-2; 8 nucleotides match TRBD1. V lost 6 bases and J lost 7; bases outside the gene matches: 4. The CDR3 extends over 13 amino acids. Germline assignment: CDR1 ENHRY and CDR2 SYGVKD. The CDR3, as DNA: TGTGCCATCAGGCAGGGGGCGAACGGGGAGCTGTTTTTT. Encoded protein: CAIRQGANGELFF.

The chain uses TRBV9 and TRBJ1-4; a possible D gene is TRBD1 (5 bases). CDR3 size: 12 residues. V lost 4 bases, J lost 6 bases, and 7 bases lay in between. Germline CDR1 SGDLS, CDR2 YYNGEE. The CDR3 DNA is TGTGCCAGCAGCCCGGGGGATGAAAAACTGTTTTTT. This encodes CASSPGDEKLFF.

This clone was observed a handful of times. V is TRBV4-1 and J is TRBJ2-6; 8 bases line up with TRBD1. This CDR3 is built from 18 residues. Germline-derived CDR1 and CDR2 are MGHRA and YSYEKL. V dropped 2 bases and J dropped 1; count of bases not matched to a gene: 7. CDR3 residues: CASSQSRTGNSGANVLTF. DNA of the CDR3: TGCGCCAGCAGCCAAAGCCGGACAGGGAATTCTGGGGCCAACGTCCTGACTTTC.

This sequence joins TRBV30 and TRBJ1-1, with D possibly TRBD1 on 5 matching bases. V lost 0 bases to trimming and J lost 5 bases, with 13 bases between them. The CDR3 loop spans 14 amino acids. Germline CDR1 GTSNPN, CDR2 SVGIG (reference sequence). DNA of the CDR3: TGTGCCTGGAGTGTACTGTTGGGGGGGACTGAAGCTTTCTTT. Residues: CAWSVLLGGTEAFF.

This clone was counted between two and nine times. The gene calls are TRBV28 and TRBJ2-7; D possibly corresponds to TRBD2 (5 bases). Germline CDR1 reads MDHEN; CDR2 reads SYDVKM. There are 14 residues in the CDR3. The V and J ends lost 4 bases and 12 bases respectively, with 22 bases between them. In DNA form, the CDR3 reads TGTGCCAGCAGTTCCCCGAAGGACTCATATCGAGGGTACTTC. The encoded protein is CASSSPKDSYRGYF.

The chain is built from TRBV2 and TRBJ1-1; D possibly corresponds to TRBD1 (6 bases). The V gene lost 4 bases and the J gene lost 3 bases, with 15 bases spanning the gap. The V gene's germline CDR1 is SNHLY and CDR2 FYNNEI. The CDR3 sequence is 15 residues long. CDR3 sequence reads: CASSVRTVGDTEAFF. As DNA, the CDR3 is TGTGCCAGCAGTGTTCGGACAGTCGGGGACACTGAAGCTTTCTTT.

In DNA form, the CDR3 reads TGTGCCAGCAGTTCATTGCTGCCATCTAACTACTATGGCTACACCTTC. It yields the protein CASSSLLPSNYYGYTF. The chain uses TRBV6-6 and TRBJ1-2; D is unclear. CDR3 size: 16 residues. V was cut by 4 bases and J by 3 bases, with 18 bases left in between. CDR1 is MNHNY, CDR2 SVGAGI, per germline (reference sequence).

This clone was detected once. This chain connects TRBV2 to TRBJ1-5; 8 bases fit TRBD1. Trimming removed 7 bases from V and 0 bases from J; junction bases left unmatched: 5. The germline CDR1 and CDR2 sequences are SNHLY and FYNNEI. The CDR3 length is 15 residues. The CDR3 nucleotides are TGTGCCAGCATCTCGGACAGGGTTAGCAATCAGCCCCAGCATTTT. Residues: CASISDRVSNQPQHF.

The chain couples TRBV27 to TRBJ2-5, with TRBD2 matching over 13 bases. The germline V gene has CDR1 MNHEY and CDR2 SMNVEV (reference sequence). The J segment lost 4 bases and the V segment lost 3 bases, leaving 8 bases of the junction unmatched. The CDR3 spans 17 residues. This CDR3 is CASSFHGTSGKGETQYF. CDR3 sequence (DNA): TGTGCCAGCAGTTTCCACGGGACTAGCGGGAAGGGAGAGACCCAGTACTTC.

CDR3: CASSPPEANTEAFF. In DNA form, the CDR3 reads TGTGCCAGCTCACCACCAGAGGCGAACACTGAAGCTTTCTTT. V and J are TRBV18 and TRBJ1-1; no clear D. Trimming removed 0 bases at V and 1 base at J, with 6 bases between. The CDR3 contains 14 residues. Germline CDR1 and CDR2: KGHSH and LQKENI.

The rearrangement links TRBV18 to TRBJ2-7, with 7 bases matching TRBD2. Per the germline V gene, CDR1 is KGHSH and CDR2 is LQKENI. The V gene end was trimmed by 0 bases and the J gene end by 3 bases; junction bases not matched to a gene: 5. The CDR3 totals 15 residues. The CDR3 is CASSPPGPSGYEQYF. CDR3 bases: TGTGCCAGCTCACCACCGGGTCCTAGCGGCTACGAGCAGTACTTC.

The CDR3 coding sequence is TGTGCCAGCACCACATCGTGGGGCAGGGCGAACACTGAAGCTTTCTTT. Protein product: CASTTSWGRANTEAFF. This sequence joins TRBV7-9 and TRBJ1-1, with D maybe TRBD1 (5 bases). Germline lookup yields CDR1 SEHNR and CDR2 FQNEAQ (reference sequence). Trimming cost V 7 bases and J 1 base, with 19 bases left between them. The length of the CDR3 is 16 residues.

The chain couples TRBV25-1 to TRBJ1-2; the match to TRBD1 covers 8 bases. This CDR3 spans 16 amino acids. V dropped 2 bases and J dropped 4; count of bases not matched to a gene: 9. CDR1 and CDR2 (germline): MGHDK, SYGVNS. The chain's CDR3 is CASSELGTGLGYGYTF. CDR3 nucleotide sequence: TGTGCCAGCAGTGAACTGGGGACAGGATTAGGCTATGGCTACACCTTC.

This chain connects TRBV7-9 to TRBJ2-7, with a weak D call TRBD1 (5 bases). Germline lookup yields CDR1 SEHNR and CDR2 FQNEAQ (reference sequence). The CDR3 is made up of 15 amino acids. V lost 5 bases and J 2 bases, leaving 16 bases between the germline ends. CDR3 coding DNA: TGTGCCAGCAGCACACTTTGGGGCGAGGCCTACGAGCAGTACTTC. Translated: CASSTLWGEAYEQYF.

This clone was seen a single time. The CDR3, as DNA: TGTGCCAGCAAAGTCAGCTCTCCGGCGGGGGAGACCCAGTACTTC. It yields the protein CASKVSSPAGETQYF. V is TRBV2 and J is TRBJ2-5; D possibly corresponds to TRBD2 (6 bases). Trimming took off 7 bases at V and 5 bases at J, with 20 bases between the two ends. CDR1 is SNHLY and CDR2 is FYNNEI in the germline V gene. CDR3 length: 15 residues. Full variable domain (outside the CDR3, taken from reference TRBV2 and TRBJ2-5): EPEVTQTPSHQVTQMGQEVILRCVPISNHLYFYWYRQILGQKVEFLVSFYNNEISEKSEIFDDQFSVERPDGSNFTLKIRSTKLEDSAMYFCASKVSSPAGETQYFGPGTRLLVL.